This T cell receptor beta chain emerged from a study of T cells after yellow fever vaccination. After removal of 0 bases from V and 1 base from J, the junction contained 5 bases not matched to a gene. In germline, CDR1 is SGHDN, CDR2 FVKESK. CDR3 length: 17 residues. Each CDR3 protein gets one entry after TCRdb re-called the 5' RACE reads with MiXCR. The sample lists about 13,000 distinct CDR3 sequences; roughly 4.9% were seen once. The study's findings and limits: Once the booster was given, most primary-vaccination clones reappeared, at over 95% for CD4 and over 70% for CD8.

J is TRBJ2-1 and V is TRBV14, with 8 positions matching TRBD1. The input for sequencing was PBMCs, either bulk or a sorted T-cell subset (CD4+, CD8+, memory, or dextramer-sorted; not recorded which), taken 45 days after the yellow fever booster vaccination. The TCR comes from a man aged 25-45 years who received the YFV17D yellow fever vaccine. CDR3 DNA: TGTGCCAGCAGCCAAGATTGGACAGGGCTTTCCTACAATGAGCAGTTCTTC. It codes for CASSQDWTGLSYNEQFF.